Detailed here is one T cell receptor (beta chain). The data derive from a study of blood T cell repertoires in COVID-19. About the study: The study drew acute and convalescent COVID-19 samples from the United States, Italy and Spain. T cells, B-cell-depleted T cells, or PBMCs supplied cDNA or gDNA.

Authors' analysis steps: Amplification with reference gene primers provided the estimates of nucleated cell counts. Measured with immunoSEQ multiplex PCR; TCRdb has only the in-frame clones, and not every one. V and J calls plus clone size are reproduced from that table; the DNA served to infer D and trimming. The data contain 100,000 to 110,000 clones, 80% to 95% of them singletons. Germline V lookup: CDR1 SGHTA, CDR2 FQGTGA. The CDR3 has 16 amino acids. Trimming shortened V by 4 bases and J by 0 bases, and 14 bases separated the two germline ends. The TCR was taken from a man aged 50-59 years with active COVID-19. Sequencing used peripheral blood. V and J are TRBV7-3 and TRBJ2-3; TRBD1 might be the D (6 bases). The CDR3 DNA follows: TGTGCCAGCAGCTCGGGACACGCGATTAGCACAGATACGCAGTATTTT. Amino acid sequence: CASSSGHAISTDTQYF.